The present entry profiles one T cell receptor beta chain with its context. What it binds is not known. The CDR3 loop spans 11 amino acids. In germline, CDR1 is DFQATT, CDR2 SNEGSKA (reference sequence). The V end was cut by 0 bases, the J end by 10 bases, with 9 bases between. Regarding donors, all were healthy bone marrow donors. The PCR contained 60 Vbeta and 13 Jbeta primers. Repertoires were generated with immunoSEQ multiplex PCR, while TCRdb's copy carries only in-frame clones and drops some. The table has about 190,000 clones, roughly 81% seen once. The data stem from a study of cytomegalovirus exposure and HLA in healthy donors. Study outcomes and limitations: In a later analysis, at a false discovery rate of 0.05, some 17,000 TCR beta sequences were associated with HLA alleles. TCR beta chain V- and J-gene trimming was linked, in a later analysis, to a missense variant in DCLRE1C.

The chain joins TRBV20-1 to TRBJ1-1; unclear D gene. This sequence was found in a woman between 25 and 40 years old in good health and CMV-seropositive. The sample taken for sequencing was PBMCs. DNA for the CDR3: TGCAGTGCTAGAGATGAGGCGGGAGCTTTCTTT. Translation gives CSARDEAGAFF.